This T cell receptor (beta chain) was sequenced for a study of response to subunit inactivated influenza vaccine. Study-level findings and limits: Authors suggested few new T cells are recruited by each seasonal influenza vaccination.

TCRdb analysed the RT-PCR reads with MiXCR anew, one entry per CDR3 protein. The sample shows around 530,000 distinct CDR3 sequences, 16% of them seen only once. Concerning this clonotype itself: The target antigen is unknown.

The sample was CD4+ T cells sorted from PBMCs, taken 23 months after vaccination. The clonotype was recovered from a man aged 50 to 69 who received an inactivated influenza vaccine.

The CDR3 bases are TGCGCCAGCAGCCAAGCGGGAGGCCCCTACAATGAGCAGTTCTTC. It translates to CASSQAGGPYNEQFF. The gene calls are TRBV5-1 and TRBJ2-1, with TRBD2 matching 9 bases. The V gene's germline CDR1 is SGHRS and CDR2 YFSETQ. V gave up 4 bases and J gave up 2 bases; unmatched junction bases: 4. The length of the CDR3 is 15 residues.